Below, 11 T cell receptor beta chains from the same sample are listed, as sequenced in a study of cytotoxic CD8 clonotypes in ibrutinib-treated CLL. Measured with immunoSEQ multiplex PCR; TCRdb has only the in-frame clones, and not every one. The sample shows 30,000 or so clones, 45% to 65% of them seen only once. The sequencing used PBMCs, collected before ibrutinib treatment. These receptors were taken from a human donor with chronic lymphocytic leukemia.

The V call is TRBV28, the J call TRBJ2-5, with D possibly matching TRBD2 (6 bases). Germline V gives CDR1 MDHEN, CDR2 SYDVKM. The CDR3 covers 16 residues. Trimming removed 2 bases at V and 4 bases at J, with 17 bases between. The CDR3 is CASSLGGMASGETQYF. CDR3 sequence (DNA): TGTGCCAGCAGTTTAGGCGGGATGGCGTCTGGAGAGACCCAGTACTTC.

The sample holds a few counts of this clone. The CDR3 loop is CASSQEVAGYTGELFF. The DNA of the CDR3 is TGCGCCAGCAGCCAAGAGGTTGCAGGGTACACCGGGGAGCTGTTTTTT. The chain couples TRBV4-1 to TRBJ2-2; tentatively, D is TRBD1 (5 bases). Between the trimmed V and J ends, which lost 0 bases and 3 bases, there was a span of 11 bases. Germline-derived CDR1 and CDR2 are MGHRA and YSYEKL. This CDR3 region has 16 residues.

The chain is built from TRBV4-2 and TRBJ1-1; unclear D gene. The germline V and J ends were trimmed by 0 bases and 3 bases, with 8 bases remaining between them. CDR3 size: 14 residues. The germline gives CDR1 LGHNA, CDR2 YNFKEQ. CDR3 sequence (DNA): TGTGCCAGCAGCCAAGACTTCATAGACACTGAAGCTTTCTTT. This gives the protein CASSQDFIDTEAFF.

Regarding this clone: This likely came from a read error, as a far larger clone is one base away. The same CDR3 can be traced to other DNA sequences in this sample. The chain recombines TRBV7-9 with TRBJ2-7; D ambiguous. The CDR3 runs 13 residues. CDR1 is SEHNR and CDR2 is FQNEAQ in the germline V gene (reference sequence). Trimming took off 1 base at V and 3 bases at J, with 7 bases between the two ends. The CDR3 sequence: CASSLGQNYEQYF. In DNA form, the CDR3 reads TGTGCCAGCAGCTTAGGCCAGAACTACGAGCAGTACTTC.

The gene calls are TRBV15 and TRBJ2-5, with a possible D match to TRBD1 (5 bases). Germline CDR1 and CDR2: LNHNV and YYDKDF (reference sequence). This CDR3 is 16 amino acids long. V shed 3 bases and J shed 5 bases, with 19 bases lying between them. CDR3: CATSSVGQRAGETQYF. The CDR3 DNA reads TGTGCCACCAGCAGTGTAGGGCAAAGGGCAGGGGAGACCCAGTACTTC.

The gene calls are TRBV27 and TRBJ2-1, with D perhaps TRBD1 (6 bases). V dropped 2 bases and J dropped 2 bases, with 7 bases sitting between them. This CDR3 is built from 14 residues. Germline V gene lookup returns CDR1 MNHEY and CDR2 SMNVEV (reference sequence). CDR3 protein: CASSLQGPYNEQFF. The CDR3 nucleotides read TGTGCCAGCAGTTTACAGGGGCCCTACAATGAGCAGTTCTTC.

The CDR3 is CASSPRQGRSGANVLTF. DNA of the CDR3: TGTGCCAGCAGTCCTCGACAGGGCCGCTCTGGGGCCAACGTCCTGACTTTC. The chain employs TRBV25-1 and TRBJ2-6; 7 bases line up with TRBD1. From germline, CDR1 is MGHDK and CDR2 SYGVNS. V was pared by 5 bases and J by 0 bases, with 7 bases of the junction left unmatched. This CDR3 contains 17 residues.

The chain employs TRBV4-3 and TRBJ2-7; D is unclear. The CDR3 is made up of 13 amino acids. In germline, CDR1 is LGHNA, CDR2 YSLEER. Trimming removed 1 base at V and 2 bases at J, with 6 bases between. CDR3 amino acids: CASSQGGTYEQYF. CDR3 nucleotides: TGCGCCAGCAGCCAAGGCGGCACCTACGAGCAGTACTTC.

Judged by abundance, this clone is medium-sized. This chain links TRBV5-6 with TRBJ2-6, with a tentative D call TRBD2 (6 bases). This CDR3 is built from 17 residues. Germline V gene data show CDR1 as SGHDT and CDR2 as YYEEEE. Trimming cost V 0 bases and J 4 bases, with 14 bases left between them. The chain's CDR3 is CASSLVGGAVGANVLTF. For the CDR3, the DNA is TGTGCCAGCAGCTTGGTCGGGGGAGCGGTAGGGGCCAACGTCCTGACTTTC.

The sample holds a few counts of this clone. The DNA for the CDR3 is TGTGCCAGCAGCTTAGCTAAATATACAGAGTTACAAGAGACCCAGTACTTC. Protein sequence: CASSLAKYTELQETQYF. The chain joins TRBV7-2 to TRBJ2-5; D is unclear. Trimming took 0 bases from V and 2 from J, leaving 16 bases between them. The CDR3 covers 17 residues. Germline V lookup: CDR1 SGHTA, CDR2 FQGNSA.

The rearrangement joins TRBV7-2 to TRBJ2-7; 8 bases are a match to TRBD1. CDR3 size: 14 residues. Germline V gene data show CDR1 as SGHTA and CDR2 as FQGNSA. The V segment lost 5 bases and the J segment 5 bases; nucleotides outside the gene matches: 8. CDR3 coding DNA: TGTGCCAGCAGCGAGGACAGGGTTGTTGACGAGCAGTACTTC. It yields the protein CASSEDRVVDEQYF. Based on the CDR3 plus reference TRBV7-2 and TRBJ2-7, the full variable domain is GAGVSQSPSNKVTEKGKDVELRCDPISGHTALYWYRQSLGQGLEFLIYFQGNSAPDKSGLPSDRFSAERTGGSVSTLTIQRTQQEDSAVYLCASSEDRVVDEQYFGPGTRLTVT.